The present TCR beta chain was sequenced within a study of blood T cells in healthy people across ages. Study outcomes and limitations: Long-lived and aged donors differed, with more naive CD4+ cells and higher diversity in the long-lived.

Germline V gives CDR1 LGHNA, CDR2 YSLEER. The CDR3 loop spans 19 amino acids. Trimming removed 0 bases from V and 0 bases from J, with 15 bases in between. A second PCR of about 7 to 12 cycles used a sample-barcoded 5' primer and a J-beta primer mix. Each cDNA molecule carried a tag from a template-switch adaptor that contained 12 random nucleotides. TCRdb reanalysed the 5' RACE reads using MiXCR and keeps one entry per CDR3 protein. Among 1.5 million to 2 million distinct CDR3 sequences listed, roughly 52% were seen once. This clonotype was seen a handful of times. The antigen is unknown. This receptor was taken from a woman in her thirties or forties in good health. Specimen: blood. The chain has TRBV4-3 and TRBJ2-6; possible D gene TRBD2, 5 bases. In DNA, the CDR3 is TGCGCCAGCAGCCAAGATGGCCGGAGGCTCCGCTCTGGGGCCAACGTCCTGACTTTC. This codes for CASSQDGRRLRSGANVLTF.